This T cell receptor (beta chain) was recorded in a study of OX40 agonist ivuxolimab in advanced cancers. Study background: Patients were given ivuxolimab, an antibody that agonizes OX40 (CD134).

Generated by immunoSEQ multiplex PCR, the TCRdb table keeps only in-frame clones and is missing some. The table shows about 99,000 clones, with roughly 95% occurring only once. Looked up from germline, CDR1 is SGHAT and CDR2 is FQNNGV. With V trimmed by 3 bases and J by 3 bases, 4 bases remained unmatched. There are 15 residues in the CDR3. The cohort excluded patients with autoimmune disease history or systemic immunosuppression. The origin of this receptor is an adult with an advanced solid tumor such as melanoma, head and neck, liver or kidney cancer. The source was CD4+ or CD8+ T cells sorted from blood, collected in a trial of the OX40 agonist ivuxolimab. The rearrangement joins TRBV11-2 to TRBJ2-7; 11 bases fit TRBD2. CDR3 bases: TGTGCCAGCAGCTTCGGGACTAGCGGTTTCTACGAGCAGTACTTC. It specifies CASSFGTSGFYEQYF.